The 15 T cell receptor beta chains in this list originate from one sample, sequenced in a study of cytomegalovirus exposure and HLA in healthy donors. Primers: 60 Vbeta forward and 13 Jbeta reverse. Clones were read by immunoSEQ multiplex PCR, and TCRdb kept only the in-frame ones, dropping some. The table lists 95,000 to 150,000 clones, about 80% of them singletons. Sequences were obtained from PBMCs. All receptors come from a woman aged 50 to 60 in good health and CMV-seropositive.

The V gene is TRBV7-3, the J gene TRBJ1-5; D gene unclear. CDR1 and CDR2 (germline): SGHTA, FQGTGA. The V gene lost 6 bases and the J gene lost 4 bases, with 13 bases spanning the gap. There are 14 residues in the CDR3. The CDR3: CASRLITGNQPQHF. In nucleotides, the CDR3 is TGTGCCAGCAGACTAATTACCGGGAATCAGCCCCAGCATTTT.

The genes are TRBV13 and TRBJ2-3; TRBD2 matches 8 bases. V shed 5 bases, J shed 4 bases, and the junction held 5 bases outside the gene matches. The germline CDR1 and CDR2 sequences are PRHDT and FYEKMQ (reference sequence). The CDR3 totals 14 residues. CDR3 DNA: TGTGCCAGCAGCCGACTCGGGGGGGCAGATACGCAGTATTTT. Its protein product is CASSRLGGADTQYF.

V gene TRBV5-1 combines with J gene TRBJ1-2; D perhaps matches TRBD1 (6 bases). This CDR3 has 15 residues. V was trimmed by 5 bases and J by 7 bases, leaving 21 bases between them. Germline CDR1 SGHRS, CDR2 YFSETQ. The CDR3: CASRRGRERVAGYTF. CDR3 sequence (DNA): TGCGCCAGCAGAAGGGGGAGAGAGAGGGTGGCTGGCTACACCTTC.

This clone was detected only once. The gene calls are TRBV7-2 and TRBJ1-4, with 7 bases fitting TRBD1. Looked up from germline, CDR1 is SGHTA and CDR2 is FQGNSA. CDR3 length: 12 amino acids. V lost 6 bases, J lost 12 bases, and 7 bases stayed unmatched. DNA for the CDR3: TGTGCCAGCAGTTACAGGGGAAGAGAACTGTTTTTT. Encoded protein: CASSYRGRELFF. The full variable domain, its missing parts supplied by reference TRBV7-2 and TRBJ1-4, is GAGVSQSPSNKVTEKGKDVELRCDPISGHTALYWYRQSLGQGLEFLIYFQGNSAPDKSGLPSDRFSAERTGGSVSTLTIQRTQQEDSAVYLCASSYRGRELFFGSGTQLSVL.

CDR3 sequence: CASSPLPLGTGIQPQHF. CDR3 coding DNA: TGTGCCAGCTCACCACTACCGTTGGGGACAGGGATTCAGCCCCAGCATTTT. The J gene is TRBJ1-5, the V gene TRBV18, with 9 bases aligning to TRBD1. The CDR3 is 17 amino acids. V gave up 1 base and J gave up 6 bases; unmatched junction bases: 10. Germline-derived CDR1 and CDR2 are KGHSH and LQKENI.

For this clone: One end of the junction fails to match germline, which may point to a read error. The rearrangement uses TRBV4-1 and TRBJ2-7; D gene unclear. Germline lookup yields CDR1 MGHRA and CDR2 YSYEKL. CDR3 length: 13 amino acids. The chain's CDR3 is CASGHQSQSEQYF. The CDR3 DNA reads TGCGCCAGCGGCCATCAAAGTCAGTCCGAGCAGTACTTC.

The chain recombines TRBV7-9 with TRBJ2-7, with D possibly matching TRBD1 (8 bases). There are 14 residues in the CDR3. Trimming stripped 4 bases from V and 5 bases from J, with 15 bases between. Germline V gene sequence: CDR1 SEHNR, CDR2 FQNEAQ (reference sequence). The CDR3 DNA reads as TGTGCCAGCAGCTCCGACAGGGGAGGGAACGAGCAGTACTTC. It codes for CASSSDRGGNEQYF.

V is TRBV7-3 and J is TRBJ2-1; 9 bases agree with TRBD2. Germline V gene lookup returns CDR1 SGHTA and CDR2 FQGTGA. Losses at the gene ends were 5 bases for V and 7 bases for J; bases not matched to a gene: 15. This CDR3 comprises 17 residues. The CDR3 sequence: CASSQRGGGGAHNEQFF. CDR3 nucleotide sequence: TGTGCCAGCAGCCAAAGGGGAGGCGGGGGGGCCCATAATGAGCAGTTCTTC.

The chain couples TRBV5-1 to TRBJ2-5, with 7 bases fitting TRBD2. The CDR3 covers 15 residues. J lost 2 bases, V lost 1 base, and 5 bases had no gene match. CDR1 is SGHRS, CDR2 YFSETQ, per germline. Here the CDR3 reads CASSLFQRGQETQYF. The CDR3 bases are TGCGCCAGCAGCTTGTTTCAGCGGGGTCAAGAGACCCAGTACTTC. Supplemented by reference TRBV5-1 and TRBJ2-5, the full variable domain reads KAGVTQTPRYLIKTRGQQVTLSCSPISGHRSVSWYQQTPGQGLQFLFEYFSETQRNKGNFPGRFSGRQFSNSRSEMNVSTLELGDSALYLCASSLFQRGQETQYFGPGTRLLVL.

The rearrangement uses TRBV6-5 and TRBJ1-2; D might be TRBD1 (6 bases). CDR3 size: 14 residues. Trimming pared 0 bases from V and 2 bases from J, leaving 7 bases between. Germline V gene sequence: CDR1 MNHEY, CDR2 SVGAGI. The CDR3, as DNA: TGTGCCAGCAGTTACTCCACAGGGAACTATGGCTACACCTTC. Its protein product is CASSYSTGNYGYTF.

The rearrangement links TRBV5-4 to TRBJ2-2; D ambiguous. Germline CDR1 and CDR2: SGHNT and YYREEE (reference sequence). The CDR3 is made up of 15 amino acids. V was clipped by 0 bases and J by 3 bases, with 9 bases between them. As DNA, the CDR3 is TGTGCCAGCAGCTTGGACTCCCGATACACCGGGGAGCTGTTTTTT. Amino acids: CASSLDSRYTGELFF. Variable domain in full (rest from reference TRBV5-4 and TRBJ2-2): ETGVTQSPTHLIKTRGQQVTLRCSSQSGHNTVSWYQQALGQGPQFIFQYYREEENGRGNFPPRFSGLQFPNYSSELNVNALELDDSALYLCASSLDSRYTGELFFGEGSRLTVL.

The chain has TRBV7-2 and TRBJ2-2; tentatively, D is TRBD1 (8 bases). V lost 7 bases to trimming and J lost 5 bases, with 20 bases between them. There are 16 residues in the CDR3. From germline, CDR1 is SGHTA and CDR2 FQGNSA. CDR3 nucleotide sequence: TGTGCCAGCACCTCTGCGAACAGGGGGGGTACCGGGGAGCTGTTTTTT. The encoded protein is CASTSANRGGTGELFF.

The chain carries TRBV7-2 and TRBJ2-5; 8 nucleotides match TRBD2. CDR3 length equals 15 residues. Trimming at V came to 2 bases and at J to 5 bases, leaving 7 bases not matched to a gene. Germline values: CDR1 SGHTA, CDR2 FQGNSA. In DNA, the CDR3 is TGTGCCAGCAGCTTATCTGGAGCGGGAGTGGAGACCCAGTACTTC. Amino acids: CASSLSGAGVETQYF.

The chain joins TRBV9 to TRBJ2-5, with D possibly being TRBD2 (6 bases). The CDR3 contains 17 residues. Trimming took off 0 bases at V and 7 bases at J, with 22 bases between the two ends. Germline CDR1 SGDLS, CDR2 YYNGEE. The CDR3 DNA is TGTGCCAGCAGCGTAGGCGGCGGGGACGTAGGTGGTGTGACCCAGTACTTC. It is translated as CASSVGGGDVGGVTQYF.

This clone showed up just once. The chain has TRBV13 and TRBJ2-7; TRBD1 is a possible D gene (6 bases). Trimming took 0 bases from V and 3 from J, leaving 12 bases between them. The CDR3 spans 15 residues. Germline V gives CDR1 PRHDT, CDR2 FYEKMQ (reference sequence). The CDR3: CASSLGSGQIYEQYF. Written as DNA, the CDR3 is TGTGCCAGCAGCTTAGGCTCAGGACAGATCTACGAGCAGTACTTC.